This T cell receptor (beta chain) stems from a study of cytomegalovirus exposure and HLA in healthy donors. Study-level results: At a 0.05 false discovery rate, a later analysis found approximately 17,000 TCR beta sequences to be associated with HLA alleles. In most subjects, TCR beta sequences reportedly gave accurate predictions of HLA-A and HLA-B alleles.

60 Vbeta and 13 Jbeta primers were used in PCR. Authors' processing steps: An analysis that came later counted some 80 million unique TCR beta chains, 10 million to 12 million shared. TCRdb keeps only in-frame clones here, not all; method: immunoSEQ multiplex PCR. D and trimming come from the DNA, and the V and J calls and clone size come from that table. The repertoire has around 150,000 clones, about three quarters of them found once; the top ten carry around 1.9%. A word on this clone: Its target is unknown.

The clonotype comes from a man in his forties or fifties in good health and CMV-seronegative. Specimen: PBMCs.

The CDR3 region has the DNA TGTGCCAGCAGACCACAGGGGTACTCCAATCAGCCCCAGCATTTT. It specifies CASRPQGYSNQPQHF. V gene TRBV5-7 combines with J gene TRBJ1-5; the match to TRBD1 covers 7 bases. TRBV5-7 is an open reading frame, and its role is uncertain. V lost 5 bases and J lost 3; bases outside the gene matches: 8. The CDR3 is made up of 15 amino acids.